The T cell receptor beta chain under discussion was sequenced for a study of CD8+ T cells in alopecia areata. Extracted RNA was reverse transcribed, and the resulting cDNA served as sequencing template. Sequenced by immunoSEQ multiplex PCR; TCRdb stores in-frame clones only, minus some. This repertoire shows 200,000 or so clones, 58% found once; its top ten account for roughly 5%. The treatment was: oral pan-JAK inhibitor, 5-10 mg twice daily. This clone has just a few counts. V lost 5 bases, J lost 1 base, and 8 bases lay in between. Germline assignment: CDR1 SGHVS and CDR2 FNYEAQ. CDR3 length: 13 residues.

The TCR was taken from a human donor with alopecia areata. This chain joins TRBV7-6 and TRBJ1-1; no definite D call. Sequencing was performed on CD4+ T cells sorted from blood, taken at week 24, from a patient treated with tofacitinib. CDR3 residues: CASSVITNTEAFF. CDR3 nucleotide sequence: TGTGCCAGCAGCGTTATTACGAACACTGAAGCTTTCTTT.